What follows are 16 T cell receptor beta chains derived from one specimen sequenced in a study of monozygotic twins with inflammatory bowel disease. TCRdb reanalyzed the 5' RACE reads, giving one entry per CDR3 protein sequence and no DNA. In all, the sample yields approximately 390,000 distinct CDR3 sequences. Material for sequencing was blood. All receptors derive from a human donor with ulcerative colitis or Crohn's disease, or a healthy co-twin of an affected twin (not recorded which).

The chain is built from TRBV19 and TRBJ1-5; the TRBD1 assignment by TCRdb is unverifiable without DNA. The CDR3 extends over 13 amino acids. CDR1 is LNHDA and CDR2 is SQIVND in the germline V gene (reference sequence). CDR3 loop: CASRRTGSQPQHF.

The V call is TRBV6-8, the J call TRBJ2-3; absent DNA, TCRdb's TRBD2 call cannot be checked. The CDR3 sequence is 15 residues long. The V gene's germline CDR1 is MNHGY and CDR2 SAAAGT. CDR3 loop: CASIPGLAGADTQYF.

The chain has TRBV7-2 and TRBJ1-1. Germline V gene sequence: CDR1 SGHTA, CDR2 FQGNSA. The CDR3 extends over 15 amino acids. CDR3 in amino acids: CASSFDGTKDTEAFF.

The V call is TRBV19, the J call TRBJ2-1; TCRdb's D gene call, TRBD2, goes unchecked for lack of DNA. The CDR3 runs 15 residues. In germline, CDR1 is LNHDA, CDR2 SQIVND (reference sequence). The CDR3 region is CASSISALDYNEQFF.

The chain combines TRBV24-1 with TRBJ2-3; the D gene TCRdb calls, TRBD2, cannot be checked with no DNA. There are 18 residues in the CDR3. CDR1 is KGHDR and CDR2 is SFDVKD in the germline V gene. The CDR3 protein is CATSDPTRTSGRTDTQYF.

The chain combines TRBV4-2 with TRBJ1-1. The CDR3 is made up of 13 amino acids. Germline CDR1 reads LGHNA; CDR2 reads YNFKEQ. The CDR3 loop is CASSQDPYTEAFF.

V gene TRBV5-6 combines with J gene TRBJ2-3; TCRdb calls TRBD1, which cannot be checked without DNA. Germline V gene sequence: CDR1 SGHDT, CDR2 YYEEEE. The CDR3 loop spans 14 amino acids. The CDR3 region is CASPVRPGGDTQYF.

V is TRBV20-1 and J is TRBJ2-3; TCRdb's D gene call, TRBD2, goes unchecked for lack of DNA. Germline V lookup: CDR1 DFQATT, CDR2 SNEGSKA (reference sequence). This CDR3 region has 13 residues. This CDR3 reads CSARRESTDTQYF.

This chain links TRBV5-1 with TRBJ2-1; TCRdb indicates TRBD2, and absent DNA this call remains unverified. This CDR3 has 15 amino acids. The germline V gene has CDR1 SGHRS and CDR2 YFSETQ. CDR3 amino acids: CASSLSLADYNEQFF.

The V gene is TRBV5-1, the J gene TRBJ2-2; TCRdb's D call of TRBD2 is untestable without DNA. The CDR3 is 15 residues long. CDR1 is SGHRS, CDR2 YFSETQ, per germline. Here the CDR3 reads CASSLSAGGAGELFF.

The CDR3 sequence is CSGLAGPRELFF. The chain recombines TRBV29-1 with TRBJ2-2; TCRdb returns TRBD2, unconfirmable since there is no DNA. Germline V gene data show CDR1 as SQVTM and CDR2 as ANQGSEA. This CDR3 comprises 12 residues.

The chain combines TRBV3-1 with TRBJ2-1; as DNA is missing, the TRBD2 call by TCRdb cannot be tested. The germline CDR1 and CDR2 sequences are LGHDT and YNNKEL (reference sequence). The CDR3 length is 16 residues. The CDR3 protein is CASSHLRGGRGNEQFF.

The rearrangement joins TRBV15 to TRBJ1-1; TCRdb selects TRBD1, and the lack of DNA leaves this call unchecked. CDR1 is LNHNV, CDR2 YYDKDF, per germline (reference sequence). The CDR3 is made up of 16 amino acids. CDR3 sequence: CATSRARSGGSGKAFF.

The J gene is TRBJ1-4, the V gene TRBV5-5; TCRdb calls TRBD1, which cannot be checked without DNA. In germline, CDR1 is SGHKS, CDR2 YYEKEE (reference sequence). This CDR3 region has 16 residues. CDR3 region: CASSPGTVGFGEKLFF.

The gene calls are TRBV7-9 and TRBJ2-3; without DNA, the TCRdb call of TRBD1 cannot be checked. The length of the CDR3 is 15 residues. CDR1 is SEHNR and CDR2 is FQNEAQ in the germline V gene (reference sequence). The CDR3 region is CASSFPQGGPDTQYF.

CDR3 protein: CASSPVVGTRGQYEQYF. The chain combines TRBV7-2 with TRBJ2-7; as DNA is missing, the TRBD2 call by TCRdb cannot be tested. Looked up from germline, CDR1 is SGHTA and CDR2 is FQGNSA. The CDR3 is made up of 17 amino acids.